The 7 T cell receptor beta chains given below trace back to one sample, sequenced in a study of identical twins. Using its own MiXCR run on the 5' RACE reads, TCRdb lists one record per CDR3 protein. The table includes 1.5 million to 2 million distinct CDR3 sequences, more than 30% detected once. Sequencing was done on a sample of cord blood. The origin of the receptors is a newborn girl in good health.

This clonotype was counted a few times. V and J are TRBV20-1 and TRBJ2-5; the D is unclear. Germline CDR1 and CDR2: DFQATT and SNEGSKA (reference sequence). V dropped 3 bases and J dropped 5 bases, with 13 bases sitting between them. This CDR3 region has 13 residues. In DNA, the CDR3 is TGCAGTGCTAGCACTACAGCCCGGGAGACCCAGTACTTC. Amino acid sequence: CSASTTARETQYF.

As to this clonotype: Just one base apart from a much larger clone, this may be a read error. This chain links TRBV28 with TRBJ2-5; D not certain. Trimming left V 2 bases short and J 11 bases short, with 12 bases between. This CDR3 is 12 amino acids long. CDR1 and CDR2 (germline): MDHEN, SYDVKM. As DNA, the CDR3 is TGTGCCAGCAGTTTAGGTGATGGTGAGCAGTACTTC. The encoded protein is CASSLGDGEQYF.

This chain joins TRBV10-2 and TRBJ2-1; the D gene is possibly TRBD2 (6 bases). CDR1 WSHSY and CDR2 SAAADI come from the germline V gene. This CDR3 has 15 residues. The V end lost 6 bases, the J end lost 2 bases, and 14 bases lay between the germline ends. The CDR3 nucleotides read TGCGCCAGCAGGATTGGGACTCATCCCTACAATGAGCAGTTCTTC. It translates to CASRIGTHPYNEQFF.

In the case of this clonotype: A single base separates this from a much larger clone, so it may be a read error. This chain joins TRBV5-1 and TRBJ2-1; D might be TRBD1 (5 bases). The germline V gene has CDR1 SGHRS and CDR2 YFSETQ. This CDR3 has 16 residues. The chain's CDR3 is CASGLPLTGAYNEQFF. DNA of the CDR3: TGCGCCAGCGGCTTGCCCCTCACTGGGGCGTACAATGAGCAGTTCTTC. The whole variable domain, remainder taken from reference TRBV5-1 and TRBJ2-1, is KAGVTQTPRYLIKTRGQQVTLSCSPISGHRSVSWYQQTPGQGLQFLFEYFSETQRNKGNFPGRFSGRQFSNSRSEMNVSTLELGDSALYLCASGLPLTGAYNEQFFGPGTRLTVL.

Here the CDR3 DNA reads TGCAGTGCTAGCTGGGCTAGCGGGAGGGGGTACAATGAGCAGTACTTC. Amino acid sequence: CSASWASGRGYNEQYF. The chain employs TRBV20-1 and TRBJ2-5; TRBD2 agrees at 12 bases. The CDR3 contains 16 residues. In germline, CDR1 is DFQATT, CDR2 SNEGSKA (reference sequence). With 3 bases clipped from V and 11 bases from J, the junction kept 16 bases outside the gene matches.

This chain connects TRBV4-1 to TRBJ2-3; 9 nucleotides line up with TRBD1. This CDR3 region has 20 residues. Germline V lookup: CDR1 MGHRA, CDR2 YSYEKL. The V segment lost 4 bases and the J segment 3 bases; nucleotides outside the gene matches: 20. The CDR3 coding sequence is TGCGCCAGCAGCCCATCTAGGTTGGGACAGGGATCACCCCGGACAGATACGCAGTATTTT. Translation: CASSPSRLGQGSPRTDTQYF.

This clonotype has more than one count but fewer than ten. V is TRBV20-1 and J is TRBJ1-4; 9 bases are shared with TRBD1. J was trimmed by 7 bases and V by 5 bases; bases with no gene match: 14. This CDR3 region has 16 residues. In germline, CDR1 is DFQATT, CDR2 SNEGSKA (reference sequence). The CDR3 nucleotides are TGCAGTGCTTCCCTATTCCGGGACAGGGATGGTGAAAAACTGTTTTTT. Residues: CSASLFRDRDGEKLFF.